The following is a TCR beta chain sequence with its context. Its antigen is undetermined. Assay used: immunoSEQ multiplex PCR; TCRdb lists only in-frame clones, some missing. The top ten clones hold 1.4% of a sample with 100,000 to 120,000 clones, roughly 90% of them seen once. There are 11 residues in the CDR3. The germline CDR1 and CDR2 sequences are SEHNR and FQNEAQ (reference sequence). Trimming left V 7 bases short and J 4 bases short, with 7 bases between. This specimen comes from a study of cytomegalovirus exposure and HLA in healthy donors. Looking at the study overall: The platform used for the 120 validation repertoires matched that of the roughly 720 first-cohort repertoires, a later analysis reported.

Study-wide results and caveats: High sensitivity and specificity were reportedly achieved when the classifier diagnosed cytomegalovirus status. Cytomegalovirus-associated status was assigned to 164 TCR beta chains.

The donors formed part of the approximately 120-subject validation cohort, distinct from the approximately 640-subject first cohort. The chain recombines TRBV7-9 with TRBJ2-5, with D possibly being TRBD1 (5 bases). Sequences were obtained from PBMCs. This clonotype was obtained from a woman aged 25 to 39 in good health and CMV-seropositive. The CDR3 bases are TGTGCCAGCACCCAGGGAGAGACCCAGTACTTC. This encodes CASTQGETQYF.